The clone carrying this TCR beta chain was counted only a few times. The CDR3 has 13 amino acids. Trimming left V 1 base short and J 6 bases short, with 7 bases between. The data derive from a study of T cell repertoires in cytomegalovirus infection. TCRdb analysed the reads with MiXCR anew, one entry per CDR3 protein. The table includes approximately 320,000 distinct CDR3 sequences, roughly 9.5% detected once. The source of this sequence is a human donor in good health (CMV status not recorded). Some clones in this sample may be carry-over from other donors' samples. Sequencing was performed on PBMCs. This chain links TRBV12-3 or TRBV12-4 with TRBJ1-5, with D unclear. The CDR3 spells CASSLVSSQPQHF. The CDR3 bases are TGTGCCAGCAGTTTAGTATCGAGTCAGCCCCAGCATTTT.